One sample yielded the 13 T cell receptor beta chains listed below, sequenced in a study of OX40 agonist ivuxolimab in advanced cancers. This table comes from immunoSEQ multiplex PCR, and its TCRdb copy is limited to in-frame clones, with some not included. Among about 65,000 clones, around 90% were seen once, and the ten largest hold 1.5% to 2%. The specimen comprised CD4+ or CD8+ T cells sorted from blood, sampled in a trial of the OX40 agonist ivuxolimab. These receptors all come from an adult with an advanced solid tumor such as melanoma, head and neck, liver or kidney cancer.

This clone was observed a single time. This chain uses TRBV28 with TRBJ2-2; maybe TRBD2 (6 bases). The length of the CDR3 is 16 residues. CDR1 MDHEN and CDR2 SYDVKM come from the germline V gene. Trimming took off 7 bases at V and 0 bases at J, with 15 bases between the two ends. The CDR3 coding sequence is TGTGCCAGCACCAGCGGCGGGGCAGCGAACACCGGGGAGCTGTTTTTT. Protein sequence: CASTSGGAANTGELFF.

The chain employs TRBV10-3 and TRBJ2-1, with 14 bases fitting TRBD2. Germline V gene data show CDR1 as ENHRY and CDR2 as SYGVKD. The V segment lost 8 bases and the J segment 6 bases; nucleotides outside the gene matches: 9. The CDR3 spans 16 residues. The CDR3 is CAIGPQGLAGVNEQFF. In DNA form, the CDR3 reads TGTGCCATCGGTCCGCAGGGACTAGCGGGAGTCAATGAGCAGTTCTTC.

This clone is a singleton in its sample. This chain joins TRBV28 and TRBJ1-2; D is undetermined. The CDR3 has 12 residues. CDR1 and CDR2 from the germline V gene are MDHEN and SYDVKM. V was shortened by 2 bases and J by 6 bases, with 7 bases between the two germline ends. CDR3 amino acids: CASSLRADGYTF. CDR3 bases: TGTGCCAGCAGTTTAAGAGCAGATGGCTACACCTTC.

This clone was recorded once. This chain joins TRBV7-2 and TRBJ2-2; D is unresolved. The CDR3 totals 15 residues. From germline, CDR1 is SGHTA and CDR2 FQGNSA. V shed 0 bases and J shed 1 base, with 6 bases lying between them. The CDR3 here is CASSLAWQNTGELFF. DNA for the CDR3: TGTGCCAGCAGCTTAGCATGGCAGAACACCGGGGAGCTGTTTTTT. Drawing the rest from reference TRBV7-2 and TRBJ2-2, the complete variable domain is GAGVSQSPSNKVTEKGKDVELRCDPISGHTALYWYRQSLGQGLEFLIYFQGNSAPDKSGLPSDRFSAERTGGSVSTLTIQRTQQEDSAVYLCASSLAWQNTGELFFGEGSRLTVL.

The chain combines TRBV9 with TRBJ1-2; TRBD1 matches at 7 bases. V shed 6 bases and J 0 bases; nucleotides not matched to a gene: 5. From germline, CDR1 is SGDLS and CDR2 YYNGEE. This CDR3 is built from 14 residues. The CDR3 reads CASTVGTANYGYTF. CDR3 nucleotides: TGTGCCAGCACCGTTGGGACAGCTAACTATGGCTACACCTTC.

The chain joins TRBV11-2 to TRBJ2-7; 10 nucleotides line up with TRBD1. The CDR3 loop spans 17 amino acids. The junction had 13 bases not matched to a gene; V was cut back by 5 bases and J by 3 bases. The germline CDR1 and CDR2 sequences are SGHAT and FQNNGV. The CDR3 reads CASSLKLPGQGNYEQYF. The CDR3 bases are TGTGCCAGCAGCCTGAAACTCCCGGGACAGGGGAACTACGAGCAGTACTTC.

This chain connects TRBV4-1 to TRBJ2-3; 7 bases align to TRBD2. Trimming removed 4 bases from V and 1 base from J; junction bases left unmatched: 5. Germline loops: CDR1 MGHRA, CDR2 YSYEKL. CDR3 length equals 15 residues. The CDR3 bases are TGCGCCAGCAGCCTGGGACTAACTCGCACAGATACGCAGTATTTT. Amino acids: CASSLGLTRTDTQYF.

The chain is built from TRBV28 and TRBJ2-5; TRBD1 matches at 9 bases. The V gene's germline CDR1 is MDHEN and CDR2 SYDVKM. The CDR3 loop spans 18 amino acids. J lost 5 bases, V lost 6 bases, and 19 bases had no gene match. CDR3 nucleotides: TGTGCCAGCAGCTATATCGCACCGGGACAGGGCGGCCGGGAGACCCAGTACTTC. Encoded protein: CASSYIAPGQGGRETQYF.

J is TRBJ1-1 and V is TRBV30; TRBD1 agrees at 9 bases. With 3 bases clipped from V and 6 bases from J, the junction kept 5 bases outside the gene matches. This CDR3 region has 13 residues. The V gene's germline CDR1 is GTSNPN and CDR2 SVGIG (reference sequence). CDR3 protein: CAWRGTGLAEAFF. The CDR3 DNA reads TGTGCCTGGAGGGGGACAGGGTTAGCTGAAGCTTTCTTT.

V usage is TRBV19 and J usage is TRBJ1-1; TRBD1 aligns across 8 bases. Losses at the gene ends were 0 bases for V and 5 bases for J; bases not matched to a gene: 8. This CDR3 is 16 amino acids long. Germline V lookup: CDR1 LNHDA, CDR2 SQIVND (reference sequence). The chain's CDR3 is CASSIDPTGVDTEAFF. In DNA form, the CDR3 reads TGTGCCAGTAGTATAGATCCGACAGGGGTTGATACTGAAGCTTTCTTT.

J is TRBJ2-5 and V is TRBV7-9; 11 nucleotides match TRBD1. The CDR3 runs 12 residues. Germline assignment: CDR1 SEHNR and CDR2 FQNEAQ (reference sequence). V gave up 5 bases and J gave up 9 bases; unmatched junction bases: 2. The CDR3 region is CASSRDRGSQYF. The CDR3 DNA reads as TGTGCCAGCAGCAGGGACAGGGGGTCCCAGTACTTC.

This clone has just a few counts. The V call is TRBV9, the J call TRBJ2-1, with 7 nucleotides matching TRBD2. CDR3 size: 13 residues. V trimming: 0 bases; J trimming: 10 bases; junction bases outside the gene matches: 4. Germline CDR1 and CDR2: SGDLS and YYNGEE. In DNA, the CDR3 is TGTGCCAGCAGCGTAGAACTAGCGAGCGAGCAGTTCTTC. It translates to CASSVELASEQFF.

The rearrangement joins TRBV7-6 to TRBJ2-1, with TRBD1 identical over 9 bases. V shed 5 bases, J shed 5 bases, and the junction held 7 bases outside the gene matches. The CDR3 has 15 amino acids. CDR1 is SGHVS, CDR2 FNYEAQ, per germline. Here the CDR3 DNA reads TGTGCCAGCAGCCGATGGGGACAGGGCGACAATGAGCAGTTCTTC. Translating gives CASSRWGQGDNEQFF.